This TCR beta chain emerged from a study of STAT5B mutations in CD4+ large granular lymphocyte leukemia (dated by TCRdb to between 2020 and 2023). Looking at the study overall: Among healthy controls, the CDR3 'QG' motif was associated with a particular HLA allele. The TCRbeta repertoires of CD4+ T-cell large granular lymphocyte leukemia patients were compared with the TCRbeta repertoires of healthy blood donors. Flow cytometry on FACSCanto II or FACSVerse showed that the purified fractions were more than 95% pure among lymphocytes. Study-wide findings and limitations: The data were not HLA-matched, and the higher clonality in CD4+ T-LGLL than in CD8+ T-LGLL could be due to the relatively small sample size. Greater clonality appeared to be present in CD4-sorted patient repertoires than in healthy CD4+ repertoires, and the difference was retained after the putative leukemic clones were removed. Main leukemic clonotypes were private to each patient, although roughly 25% appeared at low frequency in other patients' non-leukemic repertoires. TRBV06-family usage was enriched among the top patient clones (8/27) compared with healthy controls (2/35).

For this clone: This receptor's antigen is unknown. Within one base of it there is no much larger clone, and no base qualities were kept.

Healthy controls were approximately 40 blood donors whose buffy coats came from the Finnish Red Cross blood service. All TCR-sequenced material derived from peripheral blood: patient blood samples and healthy donor buffy coats. Ficoll-Hypaque gradient centrifugation was used to isolate peripheral blood mononuclear cells. For the healthy controls, CD4+ cells were obtained from buffy coats by magnetic purification. The Gentra Puregene Cell and Tissue kit was used to extract genomic DNA, and a Qubit 2.0 fluorometer was used to measure the amount of genomic DNA. The immunoSEQ assay at survey resolution was used to sequence TCRbeta rearrangements from genomic DNA. For the original study's pipeline: In the TCR sequencing data, the smallest productive clonotype frequency that could be detected was 2.59 x 10-5. Only productive TCRbeta rearrangements, meaning sequences that were complete and in-frame, were kept for the analyses. The clonality of each sample was calculated as Simpson clonality in the immunoSEQ Analyzer version 3.0. Clones were grouped by frequency into very rare, small, medium, large (1-20%) or hyperexpanded (>20%) categories. OLGA 1.2.3 estimated generation probabilities, VDJtools produced V-gene circos plots, VDJdb was queried for specificities, and GLIPH identified CDR3 motifs. TCRdb re-hosts the immuneACCESS table, in-frame sequences only. Its copies lack some clones; in the studies checked, an unresolved V gene accounts for under half of them, and the cause for the rest is not known. V, J and clone size are those of that table, while D and trimming were read from the DNA. Present in this sample are over 25,000 clones, about four fifths of which were seen just once. The ten biggest clones cover more than 0.25% of the sample.

The CDR1 and CDR2 encoded by the germline V gene (reference sequence) are LNHDA and SQIVND. The V and J ends are trimmed by 3 bases and 2 bases, leaving 17 bases between them. Including cysteine and valine, the CDR3 has 16 amino acids. Only CDR3 DNA is held: 48 bases, read in frame from base 1. Material for sequencing was CD4+ T cells from blood buffy coats. The clonotype comes from a human donor in good health. The chain couples TRBV19 to TRBJ2-7; the D region possibly corresponds to TRBD2 (6 bases align). The sequenced DNA: TGTGCCAGTAGTATCAGGGAGGCCATTTGGACCTACGAGCAGTACGTC. This encodes CASSIREAIWTYEQYV.